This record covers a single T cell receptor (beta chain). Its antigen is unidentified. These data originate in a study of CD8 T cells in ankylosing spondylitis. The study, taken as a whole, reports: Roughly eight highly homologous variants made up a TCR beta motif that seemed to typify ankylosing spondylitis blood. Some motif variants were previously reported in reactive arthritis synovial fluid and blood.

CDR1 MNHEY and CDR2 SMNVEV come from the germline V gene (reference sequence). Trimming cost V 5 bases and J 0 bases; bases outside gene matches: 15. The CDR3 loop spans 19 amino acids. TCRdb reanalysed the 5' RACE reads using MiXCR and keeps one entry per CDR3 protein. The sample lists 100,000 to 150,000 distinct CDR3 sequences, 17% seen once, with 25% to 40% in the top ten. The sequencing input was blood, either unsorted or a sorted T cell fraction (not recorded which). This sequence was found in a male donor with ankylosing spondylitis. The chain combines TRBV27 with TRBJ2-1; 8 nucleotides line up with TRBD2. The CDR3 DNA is TGTGCCAGCAGTAACGGGGGGGTTAGCGGGGTCAGCTCCTACAATGAGCAGTTCTTC. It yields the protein CASSNGGVSGVSSYNEQFF.